This T cell receptor beta chain came from a study of T cell responses to AZD1222 COVID-19 vaccine. CDR3 size: 17 residues. Germline lookup yields CDR1 KGHDR and CDR2 SFDVKD. V lost 2 bases, J lost 6 bases, and 16 bases lay in between. The protocol was immunoSEQ multiplex PCR, while the TCRdb copy is restricted to in-frame clones and leaves out a portion. The repertoire holds roughly 200,000 clones, with just over 90% as singletons. This clone was observed a single time. This sample comprised peripheral blood, obtained 28 days after the second AZD1222 dose. The V and J genes are TRBV24-1 and TRBJ1-6; D is ambiguous. The clonotype originates from an adult who received the AZD1222 COVID-19 vaccine. This chain's CDR3 is CATSDWRNSSPNSPLHF. As DNA, the CDR3 is TGTGCCACCAGTGATTGGAGAAATAGCAGCCCTAATTCACCCCTCCACTTT.